What follows are 30 T cell receptor beta chains derived from one specimen sequenced in a study of T cells after posttransplantation cyclophosphamide. Method: immunoSEQ multiplex PCR; TCRdb's copy keeps in-frame clones and lacks some. This sample yields about 22,000 clones, of which around 73% are seen a single time; roughly 0.65% belongs to the top ten. The sequenced material came from memory CD4+ T cells sorted from PBMCs. The receptors derive from a woman in her fifties or sixties in good health, CMV-negative, and a related stem cell transplant donor.

The CDR3: CASTPRSGGRAYNEQFF. For the CDR3, the DNA is TGTGCCAGTACCCCTCGGTCAGGAGGGAGAGCCTACAATGAGCAGTTCTTC. V and J are TRBV19 and TRBJ2-1; maybe TRBD2 (6 bases). CDR1 LNHDA and CDR2 SQIVND come from the germline V gene (reference sequence). The CDR3 runs to 17 residues. V was trimmed by 7 bases and J by 2 bases, leaving 21 bases between them.

The chain uses TRBV27 and TRBJ1-6; D unresolved. The V end was cut by 5 bases, the J end by 8 bases, with 28 bases between. The CDR3 extends over 19 amino acids. Germline V gene sequence: CDR1 MNHEY, CDR2 SMNVEV (reference sequence). The CDR3 region has the DNA TGTGCCAGCAGTCGGTTAGGAGGACTGCACTCTCCCGGGGATTCACCCCTCCACTTT. The encoded protein is CASSRLGGLHSPGDSPLHF.

The CDR3 DNA follows: TGTGCCAGCTCACCACCCCGAGGGGGGCCTAGCGGGACGTACAATGAGCAGTTCTTC. Its translation is CASSPPRGGPSGTYNEQFF. V gene TRBV18 combines with J gene TRBJ2-1; 9 bases map to TRBD2. Unmatched junction bases numbered 13, after V lost 0 bases and J lost 4 bases. The CDR3 is 19 residues long. The germline gives CDR1 KGHSH, CDR2 LQKENI.

The rearrangement uses TRBV5-4 and TRBJ2-3; 8 bases match TRBD2. The ends lost 1 base at V and 4 bases at J; junction bases unmatched: 5. The CDR3 extends over 15 amino acids. Germline CDR1 reads SGHNT; CDR2 reads YYREEE (reference sequence). The CDR3 coding sequence is TGTGCCAGCAGCTTGCGGGAGGGCTGGGCAGATACGCAGTATTTT. Translation gives CASSLREGWADTQYF.

The rearrangement uses TRBV15 and TRBJ2-5; D remains unclear. The V end lost 0 bases, the J end lost 4 bases, and 3 bases lay between the germline ends. Per germline, CDR1 LNHNV and CDR2 YYDKDF (reference sequence). There are 12 residues in the CDR3. The CDR3 nucleotides are TGTGCCACCAGCAGAGATAGAGAGACCCAGTACTTC. Protein: CATSRDRETQYF.

The chain links TRBV7-2 to TRBJ1-2, with D possibly matching TRBD1 (5 bases). Germline CDR1 SGHTA, CDR2 FQGNSA. Trimming cost V 1 base and J 5 bases, with 17 bases left between them. The CDR3 covers 16 residues. The CDR3 DNA is TGTGCCAGCAGCTTAGGTGGGGGGGTATTGGGGTATGGCTACACCTTC. This sequence encodes CASSLGGGVLGYGYTF.

This chain connects TRBV30 to TRBJ2-3; TRBD2 aligns across 12 bases. The CDR3 covers 13 residues. Losses at the gene ends were 2 bases for V and 9 bases for J; bases not matched to a gene: 3. Germline V gene sequence: CDR1 GTSNPN, CDR2 SVGIG (reference sequence). The CDR3 DNA is TGTGCCTGGAGTTCAACTAGCGGGAGGACGCAGTATTTT. Translated: CAWSSTSGRTQYF.

The chain has TRBV7-9 and TRBJ2-3, with TRBD1 as a possible D gene (5 bases). Trimming pared 9 bases from V and 7 bases from J, leaving 14 bases between. Per the germline V gene, CDR1 is SEHNR and CDR2 is FQNEAQ (reference sequence). The CDR3 extends over 12 amino acids. The CDR3 reads CASGAGWNTQYF. As DNA, the CDR3 is TGTGCCAGTGGGGCAGGGTGGAATACGCAGTATTTT.

The rearrangement joins TRBV14 to TRBJ1-3, with D perhaps matching TRBD1 (5 bases). The V gene's germline CDR1 is SGHDN and CDR2 FVKESK. The CDR3 spans 16 residues. V was pared by 3 bases and J by 0 bases, with 12 bases between. In DNA form, the CDR3 reads TGTGCCAGCAGCCAGAGGGACTTACGCTCTGGAAACACCATATATTTT. Translation: CASSQRDLRSGNTIYF.

The genes are TRBV9 and TRBJ2-5, with 15 bases lining up with TRBD2. Trimming cost V 4 bases and J 4 bases; bases outside gene matches: 11. The germline V gene has CDR1 SGDLS and CDR2 YYNGEE. The CDR3 runs to 18 residues. CDR3 sequence: CASSPHSPGLAGGETQYF. The CDR3 region has the DNA TGTGCCAGCAGCCCACATTCTCCGGGACTAGCGGGAGGAGAGACCCAGTACTTC.

This clone was detected only a few times. Written as DNA, the CDR3 is TGTGCCAGCAGTCGACAGGGAGCGAGTAATGAAAAACTGTTTTTT. It is translated as CASSRQGASNEKLFF. The chain has TRBV6-1 and TRBJ1-4; 7 bases line up with TRBD1. V shed 5 bases, J shed 4 bases, and the junction held 7 bases outside the gene matches. Germline CDR1 MNHNS, CDR2 SASEGT. This CDR3 spans 15 amino acids.

This clone was counted a few times. The chain combines TRBV28 with TRBJ1-3, with 12 bases lining up with TRBD1. There are 16 residues in the CDR3. Germline lookup yields CDR1 MDHEN and CDR2 SYDVKM. V was pared by 6 bases and J by 4 bases, with 7 bases of the junction left unmatched. The chain's CDR3 is CASRGGDRGLGNTIYF. As DNA, the CDR3 is TGTGCCAGCAGGGGTGGGGACAGGGGGCTCGGAAACACCATATATTTT.

The chain uses TRBV11-2 and TRBJ2-2, with TRBD1 matching over 9 bases. With V trimmed by 5 bases and J by 5 bases, 9 bases remained unmatched. Germline-derived CDR1 and CDR2 are SGHAT and FQNNGV. This CDR3 region has 16 residues. CDR3 protein: CASSPQGTGRTGELFF. The CDR3, as DNA: TGTGCCAGCAGCCCCCAAGGGACAGGGCGAACCGGGGAGCTGTTTTTT.

This clone was detected only a few times. This chain joins TRBV10-2 and TRBJ2-7, with D possibly TRBD2 on 5 matching bases. The CDR3 is made up of 13 amino acids. V was pared by 8 bases and J by 3 bases, with 14 bases between. Germline CDR1 and CDR2: WSHSY and SAAADI. CDR3 in amino acids: CASFSGILYEQYF. CDR3 DNA: TGCGCCAGCTTCTCCGGGATTCTCTACGAGCAGTACTTC.

This clone showed up just once. The CDR3 spells CASSLRSTGGYGYTF. The CDR3 DNA reads as TGTGCCAGCAGTCTCCGCTCGACAGGGGGCTATGGCTACACCTTC. The V gene is TRBV2, the J gene TRBJ1-2; 9 bases are shared with TRBD1. This CDR3 has 15 residues. Germline CDR1 and CDR2: SNHLY and FYNNEI. The junction had 8 bases not matched to a gene; V was cut back by 5 bases and J by 4 bases.

A remark on this clone: The CDR3 does not close with the conserved phenylalanine or tryptophan, likely indicating a read error. The chain has TRBV5-4 and TRBJ1-2, with D unresolved. Between the trimmed V and J ends, which lost 2 bases and 5 bases, there was a span of 19 bases. This CDR3 is 16 amino acids long. Germline CDR1 and CDR2: SGHNT and YYREEE (reference sequence). This CDR3 is CASSFENGNPIYGYTS. In DNA form, the CDR3 reads TGTGCCAGCAGCTTTGAAAACGGGAACCCTATATATGGCTACACCTCC.

This chain links TRBV27 with TRBJ2-2; 9 bases align to TRBD1. CDR3 length: 14 residues. V shed 5 bases, J shed 7 bases, and the junction held 5 bases outside the gene matches. Germline V lookup: CDR1 MNHEY, CDR2 SMNVEV (reference sequence). CDR3 sequence reads: CASSLQGAGGELFF. In nucleotides, the CDR3 is TGTGCCAGCAGTCTACAGGGGGCGGGCGGGGAGCTGTTTTTT.

The chain employs TRBV4-1 and TRBJ1-2; no definite D call. The CDR3 extends over 15 amino acids. Trimming pared 1 base from V and 4 bases from J, leaving 13 bases between. Per the germline V gene, CDR1 is MGHRA and CDR2 is YSYEKL. The CDR3 sequence: CASSQGLAAAYGYTF. CDR3 nucleotides: TGCGCCAGCAGCCAAGGCCTGGCGGCAGCCTATGGCTACACCTTC.

This chain links TRBV4-3 with TRBJ2-7; D is perhaps TRBD1 (5 bases). This CDR3 is built from 11 residues. Germline lookup yields CDR1 LGHNA and CDR2 YSLEER. V gave up 3 bases and J gave up 5 bases, with 5 bases separating them. The CDR3 DNA reads as TGCGCCAGCAGCCAGGACAACGAGCAGTACTTC. This sequence encodes CASSQDNEQYF.

The chain uses TRBV5-1 and TRBJ1-5; 8 nucleotides agree with TRBD1. The CDR3 has 14 residues. CDR1 is SGHRS and CDR2 is YFSETQ in the germline V gene. V trimming: 0 bases; J trimming: 6 bases; junction bases outside the gene matches: 2. The CDR3 sequence: CASSLDRGGQPQHF. CDR3 nucleotides: TGCGCCAGCAGCTTGGACAGGGGGGGTCAGCCCCAGCATTTT.

The chain combines TRBV7-2 with TRBJ2-5; 9 bases align to TRBD2. The J call could be wrong; TRBJ2-7 is a better fit for the DNA end. The CDR3 is 15 amino acids. CDR1 is SGHTA, CDR2 FQGNSA, per germline. CDR3 protein: CASSLAGGGAYEQYF. DNA of the CDR3: TGTGCCAGCAGCTTAGCCGGCGGGGGGGCCTACGAGCAGTACTTC.

The rearrangement links TRBV18 to TRBJ1-6, with TRBD1 identical over 9 bases. With V trimmed by 2 bases and J by 10 bases, 6 bases remained unmatched. In germline, CDR1 is KGHSH, CDR2 LQKENI. There are 15 residues in the CDR3. CDR3 loop: CASSPRTGERSPLHF. In DNA form, the CDR3 reads TGTGCCAGCTCACCAAGGACAGGGGAGAGATCACCCCTCCACTTT.

The chain employs TRBV7-9 and TRBJ2-2; D is undetermined. There are 13 residues in the CDR3. CDR1 and CDR2 (germline): SEHNR, FQNEAQ (reference sequence). V was shortened by 2 bases and J by 6 bases, with 7 bases between the two germline ends. The CDR3 here is CASSLRSPGELFF. The CDR3 region has the DNA TGTGCCAGCAGCTTAAGGAGTCCCGGGGAGCTGTTTTTT.

The V and J genes are TRBV7-2 and TRBJ2-3; TRBD1 aligns across 7 bases. Germline lookup yields CDR1 SGHTA and CDR2 FQGNSA. V trimming: 5 bases; J trimming: 4 bases; junction bases outside the gene matches: 6. The CDR3 totals 14 residues. CDR3 amino acids: CASSKDRDADTQYF. The CDR3 nucleotides read TGTGCCAGCAGCAAAGACAGGGACGCAGATACGCAGTATTTT.

This chain connects TRBV6-5 to TRBJ2-7; weak D call: TRBD1 (5 bases). The germline CDR1 and CDR2 sequences are MNHEY and SVGAGI. V was cut by 2 bases and J by 2 bases, with 10 bases left in between. The CDR3 is 14 residues long. Here the CDR3 DNA reads TGTGCCAGCAGTTACGGTACAGGTCCCTACGAGCAGTACTTC. Translated, it gives CASSYGTGPYEQYF.

The chain joins TRBV5-1 to TRBJ1-5, with TRBD1 as a possible D gene (5 bases). The V gene lost 4 bases and the J gene lost 7 bases, with 18 bases spanning the gap. CDR3 size: 15 residues. CDR1 is SGHRS and CDR2 is YFSETQ in the germline V gene. The CDR3 protein is CASSPGDYMGQPQHF. The CDR3, as DNA: TGCGCCAGCAGCCCTGGGGACTACATGGGGCAGCCCCAGCATTTT. Combining the CDR3 with reference TRBV5-1 and TRBJ1-5 gives the whole variable domain KAGVTQTPRYLIKTRGQQVTLSCSPISGHRSVSWYQQTPGQGLQFLFEYFSETQRNKGNFPGRFSGRQFSNSRSEMNVSTLELGDSALYLCASSPGDYMGQPQHFGDGTRLSIL.

V is TRBV9 and J is TRBJ1-6, with D perhaps matching TRBD1 (5 bases). V was pared by 10 bases and J by 8 bases, with 19 bases between. Germline V CDR1 and CDR2: SGDLS, YYNGEE. CDR3 length: 14 amino acids. The CDR3 spells CASSPGTNHSPLHF. Written as DNA, the CDR3 is TGTGCCTCAAGTCCCGGGACTAACCATTCACCCCTCCACTTT.

The chain joins TRBV5-1 to TRBJ1-5, with D perhaps matching TRBD1 (6 bases). There are 14 residues in the CDR3. The germline V gene has CDR1 SGHRS and CDR2 YFSETQ. V dropped 4 bases and J dropped 6 bases, with 14 bases sitting between them. DNA of the CDR3: TGCGCCAGCAGCGCCGGGACACAAGCTCAGCCCCAGCATTTT. Its protein is CASSAGTQAQPQHF.

The genes are TRBV13 and TRBJ2-3; D possibly corresponds to TRBD2 (7 bases). The CDR3 extends over 15 amino acids. Trimming removed 1 base at V and 3 bases at J, with 11 bases between. Germline loops: CDR1 PRHDT, CDR2 FYEKMQ (reference sequence). The CDR3, as DNA: TGTGCCAGCAGCTTAGCGGGGGGCTTTACAGATACGCAGTATTTT. Translation gives CASSLAGGFTDTQYF.

The J gene is TRBJ2-7, the V gene TRBV4-1, with D tentatively TRBD2 (6 bases). This CDR3 is built from 16 residues. The V and J ends lost 3 bases and 2 bases respectively, with 17 bases between them. Per germline, CDR1 MGHRA and CDR2 YSYEKL. CDR3 DNA sequence: TGCGCCAGCAGCCAGGTCTGGCGGGGATCGGCCTACGAGCAGTACTTC. Encoded protein: CASSQVWRGSAYEQYF.